This T cell receptor (beta chain) was retrieved from a study of T cells in Graves' hyperthyroidism and ophthalmopathy (dated by TCRdb to between 2017 and 2020). For context, the study as a whole: Peripheral blood was collected at initial diagnosis, before any treatment. The paper reports TCR Vbeta CDR3 sequencing of over 130 peripheral blood samples: 43 ophthalmopathy, roughly 80 hyperthyroidism and approximately 17 progressor patients. After blood sampling, hyperthyroidism patients were treated with methimazole at a starting dose of 30 mg daily, and ophthalmopathy patients were treated with high-dose intravenous methylprednisolone. For training and testing, the approximately 97 patients in the discovery cohort were randomly divided in a 7:3 ratio. To identify distinguishing TCR V-J signatures, a discovery cohort of 100 patients was used, comprising 40 to 45 with Graves' ophthalmopathy and 55 to 65 with stable Graves' hyperthyroidism. In addition, the study compared T-cell repertoires in thyroid tissue and in blood from roughly six Graves' hyperthyroidism patients. Prospective prediction of ophthalmopathy was tested in an independent validation cohort of fewer than 20 hyperthyroidism patients and 17 patients who later progressed to ophthalmopathy. General study outcomes and caveats: Most expanded thyroid clonotypes (frequency above 0.001) were also detected in blood, suggesting blood repertoires may reflect thyroid immune responses. Sample size was not statistically predetermined, and blinding of investigators to group allocation was not performed. In cross-validation, a model built on a 13 V-J signature told ophthalmopathy apart from stable hyperthyroidism with 85% to 90% sensitivity and about 81% specificity, and in testing the same model reached 80%/75%. During validation, the model predicted progression to ophthalmopathy a median of around six months ahead of onset, with around 71% sensitivity and around 72% specificity.

This clonotype was found a few times. Its specific antigen is unknown. Per-nucleotide qualities are absent, and no much larger clonotype sits a single base away. TCR beta CDR3 regions were amplified from RNA transcripts. For the first round of RT-PCR on the TCR CDR3, the HTBI primer set was used together with the Qiagen OneStep RT-PCR kit. Libraries were constructed in a second round of multiplex PCR, after which size selection and purification were carried out. Libraries were sequenced paired-end with 100 bp reads on an Illumina HiSeq2000. The authors processed their data as follows. SOAPnuke was used to process the raw data, throwing out any read that contained adapters or uncalled bases, had a mean Phred below 15, or lacked an exact constant-primer or identifier match. High-quality paired reads were merged using COPE v1.2.5, and each unique nucleotide sequence was defined as a clonotype. Clonotypes were aligned to IMGT TRBV, TRBD and TRBJ reference segments using MiTCR v1.1. The analysis included only V-J combinations with a frequency above 0.0001, which together covered 99% to 99.2% of the repertoires. A TCS score was defined as the ratio of F50 (clonal expansion) to E x V (chaos), with BLOSUM62-based TCRdist applied between CDR3 peptides within each V-J. Welch's t-statistics and random forest reduced some 510 V-J features to roughly 13, which were used in a naive Bayes classifier (R e1071). The Morisita-Horn index was used to measure how similar the thyroid and blood repertoires were. Using fastp trimming at Q25 and MiXCR clonotype assembly, TCRdb reanalyzed the public sequencing data and kept in-frame beta chains. A single entry per CDR3 protein holds the most common genes and DNA from its merged rows. TCRdb, rather than the study authors, made the V and J calls. Here the sample has around 720,000 distinct CDR3 sequences; around a third occur a single time. The leading ten clones occupy less than 40% of the sample.

Stable Graves' hyperthyroidism was defined as the absence of progression to ophthalmopathy over 18 months of follow-up. Hyperthyroidism patients were newly diagnosed, with disease duration under 2 months, and aged 18 to 65 years. Patients with uncontrolled infections, other autoimmune diseases, pregnancy or lactation were excluded. Diagnoses were based on clinical symptoms, serum thyroxine and TRAb, thyroid ultrasound and orbital computed tomography. PBMCs were separated from around 9.1 ml of fresh peripheral blood using Ficoll-Paque density gradient centrifugation. Trizol reagent was used to extract total RNA, and RNA quality was then checked on an Agilent 2100 Bioanalyzer. The CDR3 sequence holds 12 residues, the cysteine and phenylalanine included. Solely the CDR3 DNA is kept, with 36 bases framed from the first base. V is reduced by 5 bases and J by 9 bases, leaving a spacing of 11 bases between them. In the germline V gene, CDR1 corresponds to MGHDK and CDR2 to SYGVNS.

The sample comprised blood. This TCR came from a woman aged 40 to 50 with Graves' hyperthyroidism. Here the chain combines TRBV25-1 and TRBJ1-5, with an unclear D gene assignment. The bases are TGTGCCAGCAGTTACGTTCGGGGGCCCCAGCATTTT. Its translation reads: CASSYVRGPQHF.